One and the same sample provided the 27 T cell receptor beta chains below, sequenced in a study of shared clonotypes between healthy human individuals. Method: immunoSEQ multiplex PCR; TCRdb's copy keeps in-frame clones and lacks some. In the table there are 2,500,000 or so clones, more than 85% of which are singletons. Source material: naive CD4+ T cells from PBMCs. The subset: CD45RA+ positively selected. These receptors all stem from a man aged 18 to 29 in good health. Some clones in this sample may be carry-over from other donors' samples.

This clone was found a few times. The J gene is TRBJ1-4, the V gene TRBV6-1; D might be TRBD1 (5 bases). Trimming shortened V by 3 bases and J by 8 bases, and 10 bases separated the two germline ends. This CDR3 spans 13 amino acids. From germline, CDR1 is MNHNS and CDR2 SASEGT. CDR3 protein: CASSEQGGEKLFF. In DNA, the CDR3 is TGTGCCAGCAGTGAGCAGGGTGGAGAAAAACTGTTTTTT.

The gene calls are TRBV4-3 and TRBJ2-7; no clear D gene. CDR1 is LGHNA, CDR2 YSLEER, per germline. This CDR3 is 15 amino acids long. V lost 4 bases and J lost 2, with 15 bases in between. CDR3 residues: CASSPDPFGAYEQYF. The CDR3 coding sequence is TGCGCCAGCAGCCCTGATCCCTTTGGTGCCTACGAGCAGTACTTC.

V is TRBV29-1 and J is TRBJ1-3, with D possibly matching TRBD1 (5 bases). Trimming removed 7 bases at V and 0 bases at J, with 10 bases between. Germline-derived CDR1 and CDR2 are SQVTM and ANQGSEA. This CDR3 spans 13 amino acids. As DNA, the CDR3 is TGCAGCGCCGGGGCCGACTCTGGAAACACCATATATTTT. Translated, it gives CSAGADSGNTIYF.

This clone is a singleton in its sample. The sample contains more than one DNA sequence encoding this CDR3. J is TRBJ2-5 and V is TRBV7-3; tentatively, D is TRBD1 (5 bases). Germline lookup yields CDR1 SGHTA and CDR2 FQGTGA. The CDR3 covers 15 residues. V was pared by 0 bases and J by 2 bases, with 10 bases between. The CDR3 spells CASSLTSGLQETQYF. In nucleotides, the CDR3 is TGTGCCAGCAGCTTAACATCAGGGCTACAAGAGACCCAGTACTTC.

In this sample, this clone turned up once. The chain recombines TRBV11-2 with TRBJ2-7; D may be TRBD2 (6 bases). Germline values: CDR1 SGHAT, CDR2 FQNNGV. V lost 0 bases to trimming and J lost 0 bases, with 12 bases between them. This CDR3 has 16 residues. CDR3 in DNA: TGTGCCAGCAGCTTAGAGGGAGGAGTTCCCTCCTACGAGCAGTACTTC. Translating it yields CASSLEGGVPSYEQYF. Full variable domain (remainder filled in from reference TRBV11-2 and TRBJ2-7): EAGVAQSPRYKIIEKRQSVAFWCNPISGHATLYWYQQILGQGPKLLIQFQNNGVVDDSQLPKDRFSAERLKGVDSTLKIQPAKLEDSAVYLCASSLEGGVPSYEQYFGPGTRLTVT.

On this clone itself: This sample also contains other DNA sequences that code for the same CDR3. The V gene is TRBV5-1, the J gene TRBJ2-1, with D perhaps matching TRBD1 or TRBD2 (6 bases each). The CDR3 has 15 residues. Trimming stripped 0 bases from V and 2 bases from J, with 9 bases between. Germline values: CDR1 SGHRS, CDR2 YFSETQ. CDR3 region: CASSLEGGPYNEQFF. DNA for the CDR3: TGCGCCAGCAGCTTGGAGGGGGGACCCTACAATGAGCAGTTCTTC.

This chain uses TRBV18 with TRBJ1-4; TRBD1 is a possible D gene (5 bases). V lost 2 bases, J lost 6 bases, and 10 bases lay in between. The CDR3 has 14 amino acids. Germline CDR1 KGHSH, CDR2 LQKENI. CDR3 residues: CASSPTQGDEKLFF. The DNA for the CDR3 is TGTGCCAGCTCACCAACCCAGGGTGATGAAAAACTGTTTTTT.

A word on this clone: Within the sample, other DNA sequences also encode this same CDR3. This chain links TRBV27 with TRBJ2-7; D remains unclear. Deletions cut 0 bases from V and 6 bases from J, with 9 bases between. The germline gives CDR1 MNHEY, CDR2 SMNVEV (reference sequence). The CDR3 runs 13 residues. The CDR3 nucleotides read TGTGCCAGCAGTTTATCACGCGGTCGCGAGCAGTACTTC. Translating gives CASSLSRGREQYF.

V gene TRBV28 combines with J gene TRBJ2-7; maybe TRBD2 (6 bases). The CDR3 covers 17 residues. V was cut by 5 bases and J by 2 bases, with 22 bases left in between. The germline V gene has CDR1 MDHEN and CDR2 SYDVKM. The DNA for the CDR3 is TGTGCCAGCAGTCCCCCCCTCCTAGCGACATTGACCTACGAGCAGTACTTC. It yields the protein CASSPPLLATLTYEQYF.

The genes are TRBV7-2 and TRBJ1-2; 7 bases agree with TRBD1. Trimming cost V 0 bases and J 4 bases; bases outside gene matches: 5. Germline V lookup: CDR1 SGHTA, CDR2 FQGNSA. The CDR3 is 15 amino acids. In nucleotides, the CDR3 is TGTGCCAGCAGCTTAGCACGGGACAGTTCCTATGGCTACACCTTC. Its protein product is CASSLARDSSYGYTF.

The gene calls are TRBV7-3 and TRBJ2-7, with 8 bases lining up with TRBD1. The CDR3 runs 16 residues. Germline loops: CDR1 SGHTA, CDR2 FQGTGA. V gave up 7 bases and J gave up 0 bases; unmatched junction bases: 11. CDR3 in DNA: TGTGCCAGCAACAAACCAGGGGACAGGACCTCCTACGAGCAGTACTTC. Protein: CASNKPGDRTSYEQYF.

This chain connects TRBV5-1 to TRBJ2-2; 9 nucleotides line up with TRBD1. There are 20 residues in the CDR3. The ends lost 1 base at V and 3 bases at J; junction bases unmatched: 16. The germline CDR1 and CDR2 sequences are SGHRS and YFSETQ. In DNA form, the CDR3 reads TGCGCCAGCAGCTTGTTTAGTAACAGGGGGCGCCCCTTGGACACCGGGGAGCTGTTTTTT. This encodes CASSLFSNRGRPLDTGELFF.

This rearrangement joins TRBV2 to TRBJ2-1, with 12 bases fitting TRBD2. CDR1 SNHLY and CDR2 FYNNEI come from the germline V gene. J gave up 6 bases and V 9 bases, and 6 bases lay outside the gene matches. The CDR3 covers 14 residues. The CDR3 region has the DNA TGTGCCAGTATTGAACTAGCGGGAGGCAATGAGCAGTTCTTC. Encoded protein: CASIELAGGNEQFF.

This chain links TRBV25-1 with TRBJ1-3, with a weak D call TRBD1 (5 bases). CDR1 MGHDK and CDR2 SYGVNS come from the germline V gene. With 4 bases removed from V and 0 bases from J, the gap between germline ends came to 19 bases. The length of the CDR3 is 18 residues. The CDR3 region is CASSGRARDAVSGNTIYF. The DNA of the CDR3 is TGTGCCAGCAGTGGCAGAGCACGGGACGCAGTCTCTGGAAACACCATATATTTT.

The chain is built from TRBV7-9 and TRBJ2-7, with a weak D call TRBD2 (6 bases). V was cut by 5 bases and J by 3 bases, with 11 bases left in between. Germline CDR1 is SEHNR and CDR2 is FQNEAQ (reference sequence). This CDR3 spans 13 amino acids. CDR3 coding DNA: TGTGCCAGCAGCGTTGGGACTTACTACGAGCAGTACTTC. Protein: CASSVGTYYEQYF. Variable domain in full (rest from reference TRBV7-9 and TRBJ2-7): DTGVSQNPRHKITKRGQNVTFRCDPISEHNRLYWYRQTLGQGPEFLTYFQNEAQLEKSRLLSDRFSAERPKGSFSTLEIQRTEQGDSAMYLCASSVGTYYEQYFGPGTRLTVT.

The chain is built from TRBV5-5 and TRBJ2-1; TRBD1 is a possible D gene (6 bases). The CDR3 covers 13 residues. Trimming left V 1 base short and J 5 bases short, with 7 bases between. CDR1 and CDR2 from the germline V gene are SGHKS and YYEKEE (reference sequence). The CDR3 loop is CASSLTGNNEQFF. CDR3 sequence (DNA): TGTGCCAGCAGCTTGACAGGGAACAATGAGCAGTTCTTC. Supplemented by reference TRBV5-5 and TRBJ2-1, the full variable domain reads DAGVTQSPTHLIKTRGQQVTLRCSPISGHKSVSWYQQVLGQGPQFIFQYYEKEERGRGNFPDRFSARQFPNYSSELNVNALLLGDSALYLCASSLTGNNEQFFGPGTRLTVL.

The chain carries TRBV6-1 and TRBJ2-1, with 7 bases aligning to TRBD2. This CDR3 has 13 residues. From germline, CDR1 is MNHNS and CDR2 SASEGT. With 10 bases clipped from V and 4 bases from J, the junction kept 7 bases outside the gene matches. The CDR3 reads CAIASGVYNEQFF. CDR3 in DNA: TGTGCCATTGCTAGCGGAGTTTACAATGAGCAGTTCTTC.

The J gene is TRBJ2-1, the V gene TRBV19; 7 bases are a match to TRBD2. Losses at the gene ends were 5 bases for V and 4 bases for J; bases not matched to a gene: 11. CDR3 length: 16 amino acids. The germline gives CDR1 LNHDA, CDR2 SQIVND (reference sequence). The CDR3 region has the DNA TGTGCCAGTAGTGGCTTAGCGGCGGGGGAATACAATGAGCAGTTCTTC. Residues: CASSGLAAGEYNEQFF.

This sequence joins TRBV18 and TRBJ2-3, with D perhaps being TRBD1 or TRBD2 (5 bases each). The CDR3 spans 15 residues. The V gene lost 3 bases and the J gene lost 2 bases, with 12 bases spanning the gap. The germline CDR1 and CDR2 sequences are KGHSH and LQKENI. The CDR3 here is CASSPTRGITDTQYF. CDR3 DNA sequence: TGTGCCAGCTCACCCACTAGGGGAATCACAGATACGCAGTATTTT.

The genes are TRBV9 and TRBJ2-3, with D unclear. V was cut by 0 bases and J by 1 base, with 9 bases left in between. There are 15 residues in the CDR3. CDR1 is SGDLS and CDR2 is YYNGEE in the germline V gene. CDR3 DNA: TGTGCCAGCAGCGTAGGAAGTTGGGGCACAGATACGCAGTATTTT. Translation: CASSVGSWGTDTQYF.

Remarks on this clone: This specimen includes other DNA sequences encoding the same CDR3. The CDR3 DNA is TGTGCCAGCAGCAGTAGGTCCGGAAACACCATATATTTT. Its protein product is CASSSRSGNTIYF. The chain joins TRBV7-2 to TRBJ1-3; D is unclear. V was clipped by 5 bases and J by 4 bases, with 9 bases between them. Germline loops: CDR1 SGHTA, CDR2 FQGNSA. This CDR3 contains 13 residues.

V usage is TRBV7-3 and J usage is TRBJ2-1, with a tentative D call TRBD2 (5 bases). Between the trimmed V and J ends, which lost 4 bases and 7 bases, there was a span of 11 bases. The CDR3 has 13 residues. Germline CDR1 and CDR2: SGHTA and FQGTGA. The CDR3 loop is CASSSDWGNEQFF. CDR3 nucleotide sequence: TGTGCCAGCAGCTCGGACTGGGGAAATGAGCAGTTCTTC.

The CDR3 spells CASGGIGDEQYF. In DNA, the CDR3 is TGTGCCAGCGGGGGGATTGGGGACGAGCAGTACTTC. The gene calls are TRBV7-6 and TRBJ2-7, with D possibly being TRBD2 (6 bases). Trimming left V 8 bases short and J 5 bases short, with 13 bases between. The CDR3 is made up of 12 amino acids. The germline V gene encodes CDR1 SGHVS and CDR2 FNYEAQ.

V is TRBV21-1 and J is TRBJ1-1; the table's D call, TRBD1, has no DNA check behind it. TRBV21-1 is a pseudogene locus. The CDR3 has 15 residues. CDR3 in amino acids: CASSSHGQLCTEAFF. CDR3 bases: TGTGCCAGCAGCTCCCATGGACAACTCTGCACTGAAGCTTTCTTT.

The rearrangement uses TRBV7-2 and TRBJ2-2, with D tentatively TRBD1 or TRBD2 (5 bases each). There are 15 residues in the CDR3. V shed 1 base and J shed 7 bases, with 13 bases lying between them. Germline CDR1 and CDR2: SGHTA and FQGNSA. The CDR3 is CASSLVWGIGGELFF. The CDR3 DNA sequence: TGTGCCAGCAGCTTAGTATGGGGGATCGGCGGGGAGCTGTTTTTT.

The V gene is TRBV7-3, the J gene TRBJ2-3; D is unclear. This CDR3 spans 13 amino acids. V lost 2 bases and J 2 bases, leaving 5 bases between the germline ends. Germline V lookup: CDR1 SGHTA, CDR2 FQGTGA. CDR3 nucleotides: TGTGCCAGCAGCTTATGGCACACAGATACGCAGTATTTT. As protein: CASSLWHTDTQYF.

This clone was counted once. The chain couples TRBV7-9 to TRBJ2-1; TRBD2 aligns across 7 bases. The CDR3 is 16 residues long. The ends lost 6 bases at V and 2 bases at J; junction bases unmatched: 10. CDR1 is SEHNR and CDR2 is FQNEAQ in the germline V gene (reference sequence). For the CDR3, the DNA is TGTGCCAGCAGACCCGCTAGCGGCCCGCCCTACAATGAGCAGTTCTTC. Translating gives CASRPASGPPYNEQFF. Drawing the rest from reference TRBV7-9 and TRBJ2-1, the complete variable domain is DTGVSQNPRHKITKRGQNVTFRCDPISEHNRLYWYRQTLGQGPEFLTYFQNEAQLEKSRLLSDRFSAERPKGSFSTLEIQRTEQGDSAMYLCASRPASGPPYNEQFFGPGTRLTVL.